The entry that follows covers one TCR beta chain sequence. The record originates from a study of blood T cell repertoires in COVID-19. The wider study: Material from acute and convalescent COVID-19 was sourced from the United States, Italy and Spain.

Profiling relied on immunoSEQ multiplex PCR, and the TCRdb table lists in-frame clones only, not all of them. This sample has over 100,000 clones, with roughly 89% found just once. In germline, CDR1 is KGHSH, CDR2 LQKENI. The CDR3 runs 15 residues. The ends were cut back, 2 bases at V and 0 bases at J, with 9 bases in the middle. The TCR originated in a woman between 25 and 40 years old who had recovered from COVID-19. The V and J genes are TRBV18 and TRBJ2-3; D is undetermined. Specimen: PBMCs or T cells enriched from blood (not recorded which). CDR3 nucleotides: TGTGCCAGCTCACCATGGAGTCAGAGCACAGATACGCAGTATTTT. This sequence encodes CASSPWSQSTDTQYF.